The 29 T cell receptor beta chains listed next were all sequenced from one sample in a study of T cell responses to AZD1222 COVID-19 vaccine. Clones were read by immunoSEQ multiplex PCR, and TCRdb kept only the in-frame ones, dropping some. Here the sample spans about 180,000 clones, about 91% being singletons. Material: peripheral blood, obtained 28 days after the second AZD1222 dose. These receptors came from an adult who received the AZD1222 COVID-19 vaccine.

CDR3 region: CASSGRRQGATEAFF. CDR3 DNA: TGCGCCAGCAGCGGACGGCGACAGGGGGCCACTGAAGCTTTCTTT. The chain uses TRBV5-1 and TRBJ1-1, with 10 bases matching TRBD1. In germline, CDR1 is SGHRS, CDR2 YFSETQ. The CDR3 extends over 15 amino acids. J gave up 4 bases and V 4 bases, and 7 bases lay outside the gene matches.

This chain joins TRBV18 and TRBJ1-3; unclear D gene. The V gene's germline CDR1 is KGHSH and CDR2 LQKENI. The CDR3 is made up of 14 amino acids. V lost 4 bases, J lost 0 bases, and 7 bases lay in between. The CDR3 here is CASSRDISGNTIYF. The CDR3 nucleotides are TGTGCCAGCTCACGCGACATCTCTGGAAACACCATATATTTT. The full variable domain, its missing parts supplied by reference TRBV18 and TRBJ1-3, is NAGVMQNPRHLVRRRGQEARLRCSPMKGHSHVYWYRQLPEEGLKFMVYLQKENIIDESGMPKERFSAEFPKEGPSILRIQQVVRGDSAAYFCASSRDISGNTIYFGEGSWLTVV.

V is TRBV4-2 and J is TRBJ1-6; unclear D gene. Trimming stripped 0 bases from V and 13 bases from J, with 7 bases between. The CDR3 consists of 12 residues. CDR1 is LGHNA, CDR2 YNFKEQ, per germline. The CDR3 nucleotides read TGTGCCAGCAGCCAAGATCAGACCCCCCTCCACTTT. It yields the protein CASSQDQTPLHF.

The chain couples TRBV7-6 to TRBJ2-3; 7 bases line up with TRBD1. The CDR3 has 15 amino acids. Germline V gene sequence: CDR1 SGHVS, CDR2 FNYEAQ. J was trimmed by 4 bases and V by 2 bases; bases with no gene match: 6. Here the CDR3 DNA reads TGTGCCAGCAGCTTAAGGGTACAGGGGTCAGATACGCAGTATTTT. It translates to CASSLRVQGSDTQYF.

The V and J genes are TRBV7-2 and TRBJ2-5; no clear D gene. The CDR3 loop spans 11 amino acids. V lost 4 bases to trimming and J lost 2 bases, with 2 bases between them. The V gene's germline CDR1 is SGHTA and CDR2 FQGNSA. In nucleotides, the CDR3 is TGTGCCAGCAGCTCACAAGAGACCCAGTACTTC. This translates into CASSSQETQYF.

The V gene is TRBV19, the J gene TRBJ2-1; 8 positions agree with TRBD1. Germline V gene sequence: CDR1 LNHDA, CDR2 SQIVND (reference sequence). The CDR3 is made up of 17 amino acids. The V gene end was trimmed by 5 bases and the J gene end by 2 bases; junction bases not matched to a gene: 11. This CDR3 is CASSGLRDRQTYNEQFF. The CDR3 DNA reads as TGTGCCAGTAGTGGTTTGAGGGACAGGCAAACCTACAATGAGCAGTTCTTC.

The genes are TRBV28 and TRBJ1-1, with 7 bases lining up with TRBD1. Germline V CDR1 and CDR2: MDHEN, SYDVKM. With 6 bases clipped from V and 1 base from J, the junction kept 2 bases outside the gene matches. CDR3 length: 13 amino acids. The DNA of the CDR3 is TGTGCCAGCAGGAGGACAGGGAACACTGAAGCTTTCTTT. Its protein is CASRRTGNTEAFF.

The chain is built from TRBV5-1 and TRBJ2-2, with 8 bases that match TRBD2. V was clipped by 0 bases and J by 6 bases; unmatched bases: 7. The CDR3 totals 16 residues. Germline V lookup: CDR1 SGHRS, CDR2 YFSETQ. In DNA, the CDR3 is TGCGCCAGCAGCTTGGCCGCGGGGGGCGCATCCGGGGAGCTGTTTTTT. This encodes CASSLAAGGASGELFF.

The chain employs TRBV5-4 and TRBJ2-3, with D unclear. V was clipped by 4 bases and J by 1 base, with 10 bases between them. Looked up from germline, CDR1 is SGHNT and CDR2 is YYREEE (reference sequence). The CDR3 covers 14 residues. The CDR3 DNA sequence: TGTGCCAGCAGCCTTCCGGGTCGCACAGATACGCAGTATTTT. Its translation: CASSLPGRTDTQYF. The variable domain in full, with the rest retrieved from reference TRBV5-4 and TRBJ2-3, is ETGVTQSPTHLIKTRGQQVTLRCSSQSGHNTVSWYQQALGQGPQFIFQYYREEENGRGNFPPRFSGLQFPNYSSELNVNALELDDSALYLCASSLPGRTDTQYFGPGTRLTVL.

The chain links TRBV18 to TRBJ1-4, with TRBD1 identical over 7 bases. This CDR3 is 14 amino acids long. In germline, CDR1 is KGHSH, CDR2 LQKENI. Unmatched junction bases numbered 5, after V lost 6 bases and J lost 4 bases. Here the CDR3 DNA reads TGTGCCAGCTCTAGAGGACAGGATAATGAAAAACTGTTTTTT. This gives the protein CASSRGQDNEKLFF.

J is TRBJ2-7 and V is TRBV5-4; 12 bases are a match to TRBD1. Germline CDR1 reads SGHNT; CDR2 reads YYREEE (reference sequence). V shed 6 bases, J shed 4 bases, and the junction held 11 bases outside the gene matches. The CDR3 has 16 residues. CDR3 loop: CASTRGGTGGMYEQYF. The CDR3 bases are TGTGCCAGCACTCGCGGAGGGACAGGGGGCATGTACGAGCAGTACTTC.

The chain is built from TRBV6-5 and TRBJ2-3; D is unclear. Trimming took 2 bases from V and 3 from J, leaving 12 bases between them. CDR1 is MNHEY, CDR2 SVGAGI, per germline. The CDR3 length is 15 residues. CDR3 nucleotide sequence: TGTGCCAGCAGTTACCTAGGCCGGCAAACAGATACGCAGTATTTT. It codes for CASSYLGRQTDTQYF.

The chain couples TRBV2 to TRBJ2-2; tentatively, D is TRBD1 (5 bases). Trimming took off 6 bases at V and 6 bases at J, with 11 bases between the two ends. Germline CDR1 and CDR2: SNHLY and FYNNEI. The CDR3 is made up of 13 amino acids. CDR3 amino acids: CASRQAAAGELFF. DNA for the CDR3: TGTGCCAGCAGACAGGCGGCGGCCGGGGAGCTGTTTTTT.

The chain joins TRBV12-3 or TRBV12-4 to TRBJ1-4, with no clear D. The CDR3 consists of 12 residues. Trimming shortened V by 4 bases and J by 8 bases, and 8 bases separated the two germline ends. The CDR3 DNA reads TGTGCCAGCAGTTACGGGGTCGAAAAACTGTTTTTT. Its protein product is CASSYGVEKLFF.

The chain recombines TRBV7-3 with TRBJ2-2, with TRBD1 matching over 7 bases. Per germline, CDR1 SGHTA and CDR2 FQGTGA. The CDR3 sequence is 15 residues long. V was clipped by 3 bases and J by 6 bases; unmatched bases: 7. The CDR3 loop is CASSLERGRSGELFF. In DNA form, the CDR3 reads TGTGCCAGCAGCTTGGAAAGGGGGCGATCCGGGGAGCTGTTTTTT.

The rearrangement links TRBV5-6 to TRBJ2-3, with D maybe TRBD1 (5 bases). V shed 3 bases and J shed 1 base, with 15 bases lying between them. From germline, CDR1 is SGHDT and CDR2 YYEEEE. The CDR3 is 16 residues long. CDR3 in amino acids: CASSWGRQGGTDTQYF. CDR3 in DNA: TGTGCCAGCAGCTGGGGCCGGCAGGGTGGCACAGATACGCAGTATTTT.

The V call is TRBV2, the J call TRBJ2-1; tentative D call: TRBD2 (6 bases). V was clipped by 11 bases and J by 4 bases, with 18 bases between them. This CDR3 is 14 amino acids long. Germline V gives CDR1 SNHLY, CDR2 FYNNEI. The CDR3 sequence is CAVQTGTSYNEQFF. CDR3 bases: TGTGCCGTACAAACCGGGACTTCTTACAATGAGCAGTTCTTC.

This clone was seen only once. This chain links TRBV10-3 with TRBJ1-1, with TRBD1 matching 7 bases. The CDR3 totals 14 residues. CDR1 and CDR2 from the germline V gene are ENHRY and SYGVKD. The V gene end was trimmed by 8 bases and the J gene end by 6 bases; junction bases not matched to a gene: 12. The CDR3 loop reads CAISGLGQEAEAFF. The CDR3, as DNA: TGTGCCATCTCGGGCTTAGGACAGGAGGCTGAAGCTTTCTTT.

CDR3 amino acids: CASSYRDRGNEQYF. The CDR3, as DNA: TGCGCCAGCAGCTACCGGGACAGGGGGAACGAGCAGTACTTC. V usage is TRBV5-1 and J usage is TRBJ2-7; 11 positions match TRBD1. Unmatched junction bases numbered 4, after V lost 3 bases and J lost 5 bases. Germline V gene lookup returns CDR1 SGHRS and CDR2 YFSETQ. The CDR3 has 14 residues.

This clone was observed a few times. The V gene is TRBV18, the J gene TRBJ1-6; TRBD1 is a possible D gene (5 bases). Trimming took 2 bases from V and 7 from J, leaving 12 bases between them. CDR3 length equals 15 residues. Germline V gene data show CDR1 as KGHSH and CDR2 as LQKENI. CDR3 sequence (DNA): TGTGCCAGCTCACCAGAGGCAGGGTGGAATTCACCCCTCCACTTT. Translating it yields CASSPEAGWNSPLHF.

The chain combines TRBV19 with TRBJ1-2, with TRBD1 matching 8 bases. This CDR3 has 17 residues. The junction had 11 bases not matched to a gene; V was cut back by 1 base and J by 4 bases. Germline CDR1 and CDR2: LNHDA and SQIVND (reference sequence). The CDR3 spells CASSIAGTTGAIYGYTF. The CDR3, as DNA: TGTGCCAGTAGTATAGCGGGGACGACAGGGGCAATCTATGGCTACACCTTC.

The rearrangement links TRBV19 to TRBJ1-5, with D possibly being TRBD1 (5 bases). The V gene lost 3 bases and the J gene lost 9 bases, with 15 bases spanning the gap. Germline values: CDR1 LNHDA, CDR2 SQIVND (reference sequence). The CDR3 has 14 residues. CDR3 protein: CASSMPQEIRPQHF. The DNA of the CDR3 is TGTGCCAGTAGTATGCCACAGGAGATTCGGCCCCAGCATTTT. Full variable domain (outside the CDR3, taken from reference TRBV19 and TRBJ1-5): DGGITQSPKYLFRKEGQNVTLSCEQNLNHDAMYWYRQDPGQGLRLIYYSQIVNDFQKGDIAEGYSVSREKKESFPLTVTSAQKNPTAFYLCASSMPQEIRPQHFGDGTRLSIL.

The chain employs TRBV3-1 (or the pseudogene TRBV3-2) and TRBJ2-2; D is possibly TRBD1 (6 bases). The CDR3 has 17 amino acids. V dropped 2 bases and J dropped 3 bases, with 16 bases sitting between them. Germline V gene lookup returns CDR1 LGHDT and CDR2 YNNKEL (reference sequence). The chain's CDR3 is CASSQYSRGPDTGELFF. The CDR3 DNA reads TGTGCCAGCAGCCAATACTCCAGGGGTCCGGACACCGGGGAGCTGTTTTTT.

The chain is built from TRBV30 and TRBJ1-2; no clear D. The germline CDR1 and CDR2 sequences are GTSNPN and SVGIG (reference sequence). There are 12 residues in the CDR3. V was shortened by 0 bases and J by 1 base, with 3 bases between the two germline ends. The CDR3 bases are TGTGCCTGGAGTGTAGTTAACTATGGCTACACCTTC. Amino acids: CAWSVVNYGYTF.

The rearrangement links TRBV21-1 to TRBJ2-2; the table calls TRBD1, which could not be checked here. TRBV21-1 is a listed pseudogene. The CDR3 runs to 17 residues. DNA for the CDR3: TGTGCCAGCAGCAAACCAGGCGTGACAGACAACACCGGGGAGCTGTTTTTT. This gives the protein CASSKPGVTDNTGELFF.

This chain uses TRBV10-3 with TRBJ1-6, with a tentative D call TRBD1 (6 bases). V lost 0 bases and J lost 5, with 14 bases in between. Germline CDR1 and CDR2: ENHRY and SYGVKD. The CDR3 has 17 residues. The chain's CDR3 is CAISESRAGVNNSPLHF. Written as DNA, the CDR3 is TGTGCCATCAGTGAGTCGAGGGCAGGGGTGAATAATTCACCCCTCCACTTT.

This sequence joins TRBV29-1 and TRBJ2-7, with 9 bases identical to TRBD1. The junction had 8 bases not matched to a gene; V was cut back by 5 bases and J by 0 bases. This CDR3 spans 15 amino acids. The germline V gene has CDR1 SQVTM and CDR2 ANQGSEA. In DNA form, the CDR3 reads TGCAGCGTTACTTTCCGGGACAGGGCCTCCTACGAGCAGTACTTC. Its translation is CSVTFRDRASYEQYF.

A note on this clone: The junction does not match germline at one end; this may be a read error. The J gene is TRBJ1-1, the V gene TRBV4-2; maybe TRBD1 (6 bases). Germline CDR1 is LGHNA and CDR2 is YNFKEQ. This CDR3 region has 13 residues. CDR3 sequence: CASSQDGGAWKIF. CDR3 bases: TGTGCCAGCAGCCAAGATGGGGGGGCCTGGAAAATCTTT.

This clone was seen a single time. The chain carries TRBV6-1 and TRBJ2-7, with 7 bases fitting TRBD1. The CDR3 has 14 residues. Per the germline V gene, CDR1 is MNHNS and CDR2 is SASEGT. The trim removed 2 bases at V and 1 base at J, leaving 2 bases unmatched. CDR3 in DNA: TGTGCCAGCAGTGAAATGGGACAGTCCTACGAGCAGTACTTC. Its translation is CASSEMGQSYEQYF.